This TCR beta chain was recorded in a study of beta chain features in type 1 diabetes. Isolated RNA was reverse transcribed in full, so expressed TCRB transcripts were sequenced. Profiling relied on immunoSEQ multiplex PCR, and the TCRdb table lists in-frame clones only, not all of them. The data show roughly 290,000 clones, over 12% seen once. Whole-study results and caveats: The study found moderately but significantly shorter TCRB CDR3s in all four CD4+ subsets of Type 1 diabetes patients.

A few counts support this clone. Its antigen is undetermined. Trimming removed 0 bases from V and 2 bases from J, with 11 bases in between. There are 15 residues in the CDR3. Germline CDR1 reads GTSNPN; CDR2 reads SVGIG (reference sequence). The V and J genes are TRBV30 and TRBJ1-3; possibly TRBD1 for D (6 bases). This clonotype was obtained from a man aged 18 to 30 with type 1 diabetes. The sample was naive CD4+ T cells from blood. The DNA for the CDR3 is TGTGCCTGGAGTGTGGACAGAATCCCTGGAAACACCATATATTTT. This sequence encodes CAWSVDRIPGNTIYF.